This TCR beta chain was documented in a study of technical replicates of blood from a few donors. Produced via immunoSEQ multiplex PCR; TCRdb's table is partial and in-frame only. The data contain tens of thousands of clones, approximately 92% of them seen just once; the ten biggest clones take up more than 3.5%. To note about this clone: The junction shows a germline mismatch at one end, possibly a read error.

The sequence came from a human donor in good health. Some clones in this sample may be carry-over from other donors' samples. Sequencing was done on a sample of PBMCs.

DNA of the CDR3: TGTGCCCCGTCCGGGGTTGGCTTC. This codes for CAPSGVGF. The chain uses TRBV12-5 and TRBJ2-7; D is possibly TRBD2 (5 bases). Germline CDR1 LGHNT, CDR2 FRNRAP. CDR3 size: 8 residues.